Each of the 19 T cell receptor beta chains below was sequenced from the same sample in a study of human T cells and chemical hapten exposure. TCRdb analysed the RACE reads with MiXCR anew, one entry per CDR3 protein. The sample records under 300,000 distinct CDR3 sequences, roughly 7.7% being singletons. The time point: pre-sensitization, week 0. The treatment: therapeutic diphenylcyclopropenone sensitization with weekly scalp DPC. Source: whole blood, taken in connection with sensitization to the hapten diphenylcyclopropenone (DPC). Source of these receptors: a man aged 18 to 30 with alopecia areata. Some clones in this sample may be carry-over from other donors' samples.

This sequence joins TRBV12-3 or TRBV12-4 and TRBJ1-5; 7 bases line up with TRBD1. The CDR3 consists of 15 residues. V gave up 0 bases and J gave up 7 bases; unmatched junction bases: 6. DNA of the CDR3: TGTGCCAGCAGTTTAGCGCTGAGGGGGCAACAGCCCCAGCATTTT. It translates to CASSLALRGQQPQHF.

The gene calls are TRBV9 and TRBJ1-2, with D perhaps matching TRBD1 (5 bases). This CDR3 has 12 amino acids. Germline V gene lookup returns CDR1 SGDLS and CDR2 YYNGEE. Trimming removed 3 bases at V and 3 bases at J, with 6 bases between. The CDR3 spells CASSAQDYGYTF. Written as DNA, the CDR3 is TGTGCCAGCAGCGCACAGGACTATGGCTACACCTTC.

The rearrangement links TRBV7-2 to TRBJ2-3; no reliable D call. V dropped 1 base and J dropped 4 bases, with 12 bases sitting between them. In germline, CDR1 is SGHTA, CDR2 FQGNSA. This CDR3 comprises 15 residues. The CDR3 reads CASSLGTQQSDTQYF. DNA of the CDR3: TGTGCCAGCAGCTTAGGGACCCAGCAGTCAGATACGCAGTATTTT.

The chain has TRBV3-1 and TRBJ1-1; D may be TRBD1 (6 bases). The CDR3 runs to 16 residues. Deletions cut 4 bases from V and 0 bases from J, with 15 bases between. The germline gives CDR1 LGHDT, CDR2 YNNKEL (reference sequence). In DNA form, the CDR3 reads TGTGCCAGCAGCCTACAGGGACAACGCATGAACACTGAAGCTTTCTTT. Translated, it gives CASSLQGQRMNTEAFF.

This clonotype was recorded a few times. This sequence joins TRBV7-8 and TRBJ1-1, with D perhaps matching TRBD1 (5 bases). The length of the CDR3 is 17 residues. Per the germline V gene, CDR1 is SGHVS and CDR2 is FQNEAQ. Trimming cost V 1 base and J 2 bases, with 17 bases left between them. CDR3 residues: CASSLVGRGIYNTEAFF. In DNA form, the CDR3 reads TGTGCCAGCAGCTTAGTAGGCCGGGGGATTTACAACACTGAAGCTTTCTTT.

This clonotype was found a few times. The J gene is TRBJ2-1, the V gene TRBV6-5, with 13 bases identical to TRBD2. This CDR3 has 15 residues. Trimming at V came to 6 bases and at J to 8 bases, leaving 7 bases not matched to a gene. The germline gives CDR1 MNHEY, CDR2 SVGAGI. For the CDR3, the DNA is TGTGCCAGCAGACCCTCCGGACTAGCGGGGGATGAGCAGTTCTTC. It codes for CASRPSGLAGDEQFF.

This clonotype appeared a few times. DNA for the CDR3: TGTGCCAGCAGTTACTTGTTGGGGGCCCCCAATCAGCCCCAGCATTTT. Residues: CASSYLLGAPNQPQHF. This chain links TRBV6-2 or TRBV6-3 with TRBJ1-5; TRBD1 might be the D (6 bases). Germline CDR1 reads MNHEY; CDR2 reads SVGEGT. V shed 1 base and J shed 3 bases, with 13 bases lying between them. This CDR3 has 16 amino acids.

This clonotype was counted a few times. The V gene is TRBV7-2, the J gene TRBJ1-1; no clear D. The CDR3 runs 15 residues. Germline CDR1 SGHTA, CDR2 FQGNSA. Deletions cut 1 base from V and 2 bases from J, with 11 bases between. CDR3 sequence reads: CASSLGPSSNTEAFF. The CDR3 DNA follows: TGTGCCAGCAGCTTAGGTCCATCCTCCAACACTGAAGCTTTCTTT.

This clonotype was seen many times. This sequence joins TRBV7-6 and TRBJ2-5; D not certain. The CDR3 totals 13 residues. The V gene lost 1 base and the J gene lost 3 bases, with 6 bases spanning the gap. Germline V gene lookup returns CDR1 SGHVS and CDR2 FNYEAQ. CDR3 sequence: CASSLGPEETQYF. CDR3 bases: TGTGCCAGCAGCTTAGGGCCAGAAGAGACCCAGTACTTC. Using reference TRBV7-6 and TRBJ2-5 for the parts outside the CDR3, the full variable domain is GAGVSQSPRYKVTKRGQDVALRCDPISGHVSLYWYRQALGQGPEFLTYFNYEAQQDKSGLPNDRFSAERPEGSISTLTIQRTEQRDSAMYRCASSLGPEETQYFGPGTRLLVL.

The chain recombines TRBV2 with TRBJ2-3; the D gene could be TRBD1 or TRBD2 (5 bases each). The V gene's germline CDR1 is SNHLY and CDR2 FYNNEI. Trimming stripped 8 bases from V and 6 bases from J, with 27 bases between. The CDR3 runs 17 residues. The CDR3 sequence: CASEWERTDFGTDTQYF. As DNA, the CDR3 is TGTGCCAGCGAGTGGGAAAGAACAGACTTCGGGACGGATACGCAGTATTTT.

In this sample, this clonotype turned up many times. The rearrangement links TRBV11-2 to TRBJ2-5; D tentatively reads TRBD1 or TRBD2 (6 bases each). V lost 4 bases and J lost 5, with 17 bases in between. The CDR3 has 15 residues. Per the germline V gene, CDR1 is SGHAT and CDR2 is FQNNGV. CDR3 region: CASSSGRGHGETQYF. The CDR3 region has the DNA TGTGCCAGCAGCTCAGGCCGGGGGCACGGGGAGACCCAGTACTTC.

Only a few counts were recorded for this clonotype. This chain links TRBV6-5 with TRBJ2-5; D gene unclear. This CDR3 comprises 14 residues. Trimming removed 0 bases from V and 4 bases from J, with 9 bases in between. Looked up from germline, CDR1 is MNHEY and CDR2 is SVGAGI. This CDR3 reads CASSYSRVRETQYF. The CDR3 coding sequence is TGTGCCAGCAGTTACTCTAGGGTACGAGAGACCCAGTACTTC.

In DNA form, the CDR3 reads TGTGCCAGCAGCCAAGTGGGGCTAGGGGAGGATACGCAGTATTTT. Residues: CASSQVGLGEDTQYF. V is TRBV3-1 and J is TRBJ2-3; D may match TRBD1 or TRBD2 (5 bases each). The CDR3 totals 15 residues. V lost 1 base to trimming and J lost 6 bases, with 14 bases between them. Germline V gives CDR1 LGHDT, CDR2 YNNKEL (reference sequence).

The V gene is TRBV27, the J gene TRBJ2-2, with D perhaps TRBD1 (5 bases). The CDR3 covers 13 residues. V was cut by 5 bases and J by 6 bases, with 10 bases left in between. Germline V gene sequence: CDR1 MNHEY, CDR2 SMNVEV (reference sequence). This CDR3 is CASSQGWAGELFF. CDR3 bases: TGTGCCAGCAGTCAGGGTTGGGCCGGGGAGCTGTTTTTT.

The chain is built from TRBV4-3 and TRBJ2-4, with D unclear. The CDR3 contains 12 residues. Trimming removed 0 bases at V and 9 bases at J, with 6 bases between. CDR1 and CDR2 from the germline V gene are LGHNA and YSLEER. The CDR3 here is CASSQDLGIQYF. The DNA for the CDR3 is TGCGCCAGCAGCCAAGATTTAGGCATTCAGTACTTC.

On this clonotype: This may arise from a read error, as a much more abundant clone is one base away. The CDR3 coding sequence is TGTGCCACACGGGAGGGACAGAGCACAGATACGCAGTATTTT. Translation gives CATREGQSTDTQYF. This chain joins TRBV10-3 and TRBJ2-3; possibly TRBD2 for D (8 bases). The V gene's germline CDR1 is ENHRY and CDR2 SYGVKD. CDR3 length equals 14 residues. V was shortened by 10 bases and J by 0 bases, with 14 bases between the two germline ends.

V usage is TRBV5-4 and J usage is TRBJ1-6, with D maybe TRBD1 (5 bases). V gave up 4 bases and J gave up 10 bases, with 15 bases separating them. Germline CDR1 is SGHNT and CDR2 is YYREEE (reference sequence). The CDR3 contains 14 residues. The CDR3: CASSEEDWGSPLHF. The CDR3 DNA sequence: TGTGCCAGCAGCGAGGAGGACTGGGGGTCACCCCTCCACTTT. The full variable domain, completed using reference TRBV5-4 and TRBJ1-6, is ETGVTQSPTHLIKTRGQQVTLRCSSQSGHNTVSWYQQALGQGPQFIFQYYREEENGRGNFPPRFSGLQFPNYSSELNVNALELDDSALYLCASSEEDWGSPLHFGNGTRLTVT.

This clonotype was detected only a few times. The genes are TRBV7-2 and TRBJ2-4; D remains unclear. V gave up 5 bases and J gave up 1 base, with 15 bases separating them. From germline, CDR1 is SGHTA and CDR2 FQGNSA. The CDR3 is 16 amino acids. CDR3 protein: CASSPTAGAAKNIQYF. CDR3 in DNA: TGTGCCAGCAGCCCCACGGCAGGTGCGGCCAAAAACATTCAGTACTTC.

V gene TRBV6-2 or TRBV6-3 combines with J gene TRBJ1-5; the D is unclear. The V gene lost 3 bases and the J gene lost 3 bases, with 9 bases spanning the gap. CDR1 is MNHEY and CDR2 is SVGEGT in the germline V gene. CDR3 size: 14 residues. CDR3 coding DNA: TGTGCCAGCAGTTATCAAAGTGTCAATCAGCCCCAGCATTTT. It is translated as CASSYQSVNQPQHF.